This T cell receptor (beta chain) was identified during a study of blood T cells in healthy people across ages. Findings of the study overall: With donor CMV status unknown, expanded clonotype changes were possibly confounded.

A J-beta primer mix and a sample-barcoded 5' primer were used in a second PCR of about 6 to 12 cycles. Each TCR beta cDNA got a 12-nucleotide random molecular identifier. TCRdb analysed the 5' RACE reads with MiXCR anew, one entry per CDR3 protein. The sample consists of about 1,800,000 distinct CDR3 sequences, approximately 28% of them appearing once. In this sample, this clonotype turned up many times. Its antigen is as yet unknown. CDR1 is SGHVS and CDR2 is FNYEAQ in the germline V gene. The CDR3 runs 15 residues. V was trimmed by 1 base and J by 0 bases, leaving 10 bases between them. The sequence was collected from a woman aged 25-40 years in good health. V and J are TRBV7-6 and TRBJ2-7; D remains ambiguous. Material: blood. The CDR3 coding sequence is TGTGCCAGCAGCTTAGGGGTACCCAGCTCCTACGAGCAGTACTTC. Translated, it gives CASSLGVPSSYEQYF. The full variable domain, rest sourced from reference TRBV7-6 and TRBJ2-7, is GAGVSQSPRYKVTKRGQDVALRCDPISGHVSLYWYRQALGQGPEFLTYFNYEAQQDKSGLPNDRFSAERPEGSISTLTIQRTEQRDSAMYRCASSLGVPSSYEQYFGPGTRLTVT.